Sequencing of this T cell receptor (beta chain) was carried out in a study of blood T cells in healthy people across ages. General study points: The recorded TCR beta diversity per million T cells decreased in a roughly linear manner with age.

A sample-barcoded 5' primer and a J-beta primer mix were used in a second PCR of roughly 7 to 11 cycles. TCRdb itself ran the 5' RACE reads through MiXCR, one entry per CDR3 protein. The data hold roughly 860,000 distinct CDR3 sequences, with about 59% observed a single time. The CDR3 extends over 14 amino acids. In germline, CDR1 is SQVTM, CDR2 ANQGSEA. Unmatched junction bases numbered 10, after V lost 7 bases and J lost 2 bases. As for this clonotype: Antigen: not known.

The gene calls are TRBV29-1 and TRBJ2-7, with 8 bases aligning to TRBD1. The origin of this receptor is a man aged 25 to 40 in good health. The sequencing input was blood. CDR3 protein: CSAVGTGRTYEQYF. For the CDR3, the DNA is TGCAGCGCTGTTGGGACAGGCCGAACCTACGAGCAGTACTTC.